These 18 T cell receptor beta chains originate from one sample sequenced in a study of T cell responses to AZD1222 COVID-19 vaccine. Here immunoSEQ multiplex PCR was the method, and the copy in TCRdb shows in-frame clones only, minus some. The sample holds over 130,000 clones, under 95% seen once. The material was peripheral blood, obtained 28 days after the second AZD1222 dose. The origin of the receptors is an adult who received the AZD1222 COVID-19 vaccine.

The chain is built from TRBV19 and TRBJ1-1; 9 nucleotides match TRBD1. Germline V gene sequence: CDR1 LNHDA, CDR2 SQIVND (reference sequence). The V gene end was trimmed by 5 bases and the J gene end by 1 base; junction bases not matched to a gene: 8. CDR3 size: 16 residues. Here the CDR3 reads CASSSSPGQGNTEAFF. The CDR3, as DNA: TGTGCCAGTAGTTCTTCGCCGGGACAGGGGAACACTGAAGCTTTCTTT.

The genes are TRBV12-3 or TRBV12-4 and TRBJ2-5; 7 bases are shared with TRBD1. With 6 bases clipped from V and 5 bases from J, the junction kept 6 bases outside the gene matches. The CDR3 has 13 residues. The CDR3 DNA is TGTGCCAGCAGGGGGGACAGTCAGGAGACCCAGTACTTC. This codes for CASRGDSQETQYF.

This sequence joins TRBV5-1 and TRBJ2-5; perhaps D is TRBD1 or TRBD2 (5 bases each). CDR3 length: 14 residues. V was cut by 3 bases and J by 5 bases, with 14 bases left in between. Looked up from germline, CDR1 is SGHRS and CDR2 is YFSETQ. The CDR3 sequence: CASSWGRRGETQYF. Written as DNA, the CDR3 is TGCGCCAGCAGCTGGGGACGCCGAGGGGAGACCCAGTACTTC. The entire variable domain, with the rest obtained from reference TRBV5-1 and TRBJ2-5, is as follows: KAGVTQTPRYLIKTRGQQVTLSCSPISGHRSVSWYQQTPGQGLQFLFEYFSETQRNKGNFPGRFSGRQFSNSRSEMNVSTLELGDSALYLCASSWGRRGETQYFGPGTRLLVL.

The chain joins TRBV19 to TRBJ1-5, with 7 positions matching TRBD1. Trimming took 6 bases from V and 5 from J; bases not matched to a gene: 4. The CDR3 totals 13 residues. Germline-derived CDR1 and CDR2 are LNHDA and SQIVND (reference sequence). For the CDR3, the DNA is TGTGCCAGTAGCTGGACAGGAGATCAGCCCCAGCATTTT. Translated: CASSWTGDQPQHF.

The chain employs TRBV7-2 and TRBJ2-7, with D possibly being TRBD1 (5 bases). Trimming pared 1 base from V and 9 bases from J, leaving 19 bases between. Germline loops: CDR1 SGHTA, CDR2 FQGNSA. The CDR3 sequence is 15 residues long. The chain's CDR3 is CASSLGGIQAPGQYF. The CDR3 DNA is TGTGCCAGCAGCTTAGGTGGCATACAGGCCCCTGGGCAGTACTTC.

The rearrangement joins TRBV6-5 to TRBJ2-1; 12 bases match TRBD2. Germline assignment: CDR1 MNHEY and CDR2 SVGAGI. The CDR3 is 14 residues long. V lost 9 bases to trimming and J lost 5 bases; unmatched junction nucleotides: 5. In DNA, the CDR3 is TGTGCCAGGCCTAGCGGGAGGGAGGACAATGAGCAGTTCTTC. Translation: CARPSGREDNEQFF.

The chain recombines TRBV24-1 with TRBJ2-1; TRBD2 agrees at 7 bases. Trimming took 9 bases from V and 7 from J; bases not matched to a gene: 8. The V gene's germline CDR1 is KGHDR and CDR2 SFDVKD. The CDR3 spans 13 residues. The CDR3 DNA reads as TGTGCCACCGCCGGGAGGAGTTGGAATGAGCAGTTCTTC. This gives the protein CATAGRSWNEQFF.

V and J are TRBV19 and TRBJ1-3; D is undetermined. Trimming left V 6 bases short and J 0 bases short, with 18 bases between. The CDR3 length is 17 residues. Germline CDR1 is LNHDA and CDR2 is SQIVND (reference sequence). The CDR3: CASSMVGPVYSGNTIYF. For the CDR3, the DNA is TGTGCCAGTAGCATGGTTGGTCCAGTCTACTCTGGAAACACCATATATTTT.

The chain is built from TRBV7-8 and TRBJ2-4; TRBD2 is a possible D gene (5 bases). There are 18 residues in the CDR3. Germline CDR1 and CDR2: SGHVS and FQNEAQ. The V and J ends lost 1 base and 0 bases respectively, with 16 bases between them. The CDR3 bases are TGTGCCAGCAGCTTAGGTCGAGTAGCGACCCTAGCCAAAAACATTCAGTACTTC. Translating it yields CASSLGRVATLAKNIQYF.

The chain has TRBV7-2 and TRBJ2-7; TRBD2 might be the D (5 bases). Trimming stripped 1 base from V and 6 bases from J, with 13 bases between. CDR3 size: 14 residues. Germline values: CDR1 SGHTA, CDR2 FQGNSA. In nucleotides, the CDR3 is TGTGCCAGCAGCTTAGGAGGGAGACCATTCGAGCAGTACTTC. It specifies CASSLGGRPFEQYF.

V and J are TRBV11-2 and TRBJ2-7; D is perhaps TRBD1 (6 bases). Trimming pared 4 bases from V and 2 bases from J, leaving 15 bases between. Germline-derived CDR1 and CDR2 are SGHAT and FQNNGV. This CDR3 is built from 15 residues. The CDR3 DNA reads TGTGCCAGCAGCTCTTATTTACAGGGTCCCTACGAGCAGTACTTC. Protein product: CASSSYLQGPYEQYF.

The gene calls are TRBV3-1 (or the pseudogene TRBV3-2) and TRBJ2-5, with 10 positions matching TRBD2. Germline V lookup: CDR1 LGHDT, CDR2 YNNKEL (reference sequence). The V and J ends lost 5 bases and 5 bases, in that order; junction bases with no gene match: 14. The CDR3 loop spans 17 amino acids. The CDR3 is CASSSVVASGGGETQYF. In DNA form, the CDR3 reads TGTGCCAGCAGCTCCGTAGTGGCTAGCGGGGGCGGTGAGACCCAGTACTTC.

The genes are TRBV18 and TRBJ1-3; D is ambiguous. Germline CDR1 reads KGHSH; CDR2 reads LQKENI. With 1 base removed from V and 3 bases from J, the gap between germline ends came to 7 bases. The CDR3 contains 14 residues. Here the CDR3 DNA reads TGTGCCAGCTCACCACGATCCGATGGAAACACCATATATTTT. Protein: CASSPRSDGNTIYF.

The genes are TRBV6-5 and TRBJ2-5; TRBD2 agrees at 9 bases. The CDR3 consists of 13 residues. V gave up 7 bases and J gave up 5 bases; unmatched junction bases: 5. Germline V lookup: CDR1 MNHEY, CDR2 SVGAGI. DNA for the CDR3: TGTGCCAGCACGGCTAGCGGGACGGAGACCCAGTACTTC. Its protein is CASTASGTETQYF.

V is TRBV30 and J is TRBJ2-5; D remains ambiguous. CDR3 size: 10 residues. Trimming removed 7 bases at V and 4 bases at J, with 7 bases between. The V gene's germline CDR1 is GTSNPN and CDR2 SVGIG (reference sequence). CDR3 nucleotide sequence: TGTGCCTCCCAGAGAGAGACCCAGTACTTC. It is translated as CASQRETQYF.

The CDR3: CASSLEYSNQPQHF. The DNA of the CDR3 is TGTGCCAGCAGTTTAGAGTATAGCAATCAGCCCCAGCATTTT. V gene TRBV27 combines with J gene TRBJ1-5; no clear D. The CDR3 totals 14 residues. CDR1 is MNHEY, CDR2 SMNVEV, per germline (reference sequence). Trimming pared 2 bases from V and 0 bases from J, leaving 5 bases between.

This chain links TRBV2 with TRBJ2-3; 11 bases match TRBD2. Germline V gene lookup returns CDR1 SNHLY and CDR2 FYNNEI. The CDR3 is 16 amino acids. The ends lost 6 bases at V and 4 bases at J; junction bases unmatched: 9. The CDR3 spells CASSATTSGKPDTQYF. In DNA, the CDR3 is TGTGCCAGCAGCGCAACGACTAGCGGGAAGCCAGATACGCAGTATTTT.

The V gene is TRBV7-8, the J gene TRBJ2-2; 13 bases match TRBD2. J lost 7 bases, V lost 6 bases, and 8 bases had no gene match. The CDR3 is 16 amino acids. CDR1 is SGHVS, CDR2 FQNEAQ, per germline. DNA of the CDR3: TGTGCCAGCAGTACGGGACTAGCGGGAATGGACGGGGAGCTGTTTTTT. This codes for CASSTGLAGMDGELFF.